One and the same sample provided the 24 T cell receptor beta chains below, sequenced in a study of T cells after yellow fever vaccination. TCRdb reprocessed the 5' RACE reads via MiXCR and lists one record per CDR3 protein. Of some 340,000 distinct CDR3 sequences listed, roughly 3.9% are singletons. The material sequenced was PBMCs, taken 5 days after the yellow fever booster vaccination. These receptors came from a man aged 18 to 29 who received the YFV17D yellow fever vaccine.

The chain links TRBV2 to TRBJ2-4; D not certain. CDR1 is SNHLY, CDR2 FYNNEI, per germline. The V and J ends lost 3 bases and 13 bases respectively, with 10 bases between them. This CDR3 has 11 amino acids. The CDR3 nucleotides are TGTGCCAGCAGTGAGGGGTTTTTCCAGTACTTC. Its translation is CASSEGFFQYF.

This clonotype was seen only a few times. CDR3 nucleotides: TGCAGTGCTAGCCCCTCCAACCGGGTCCCACGCGATACGCAGTATTTT. Translating gives CSASPSNRVPRDTQYF. The V call is TRBV20-1, the J call TRBJ2-3; no firm D call. Trimming pared 3 bases from V and 6 bases from J, leaving 22 bases between. Looked up from germline, CDR1 is DFQATT and CDR2 is SNEGSKA (reference sequence). The CDR3 is 16 residues long.

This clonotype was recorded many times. CDR3: CASSGDRVRTDTQYF. Written as DNA, the CDR3 is TGCGCCAGCAGCGGGGACAGGGTTAGAACAGATACGCAGTATTTT. J is TRBJ2-3 and V is TRBV5-1, with 9 positions matching TRBD1. Germline trimming cut 4 bases from V and 3 bases from J; bases unmatched to any gene: 6. The germline V gene encodes CDR1 SGHRS and CDR2 YFSETQ. The CDR3 is 15 residues long.

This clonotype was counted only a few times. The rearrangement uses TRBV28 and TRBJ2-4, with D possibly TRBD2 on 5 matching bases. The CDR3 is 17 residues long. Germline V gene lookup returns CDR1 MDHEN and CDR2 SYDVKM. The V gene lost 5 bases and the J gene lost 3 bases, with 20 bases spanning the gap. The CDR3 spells CASSPHPGNRSKNIQYF. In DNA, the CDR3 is TGTGCCAGCAGTCCACACCCGGGGAACCGGAGCAAAAACATTCAGTACTTC.

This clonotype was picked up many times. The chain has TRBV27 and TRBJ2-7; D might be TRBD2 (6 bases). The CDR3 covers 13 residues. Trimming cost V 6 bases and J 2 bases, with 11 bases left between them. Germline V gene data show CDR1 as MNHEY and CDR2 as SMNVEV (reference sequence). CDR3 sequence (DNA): TGTGCCAGCAGGAGCGGAGGGACCTACGAGCAGTACTTC. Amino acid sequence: CASRSGGTYEQYF.

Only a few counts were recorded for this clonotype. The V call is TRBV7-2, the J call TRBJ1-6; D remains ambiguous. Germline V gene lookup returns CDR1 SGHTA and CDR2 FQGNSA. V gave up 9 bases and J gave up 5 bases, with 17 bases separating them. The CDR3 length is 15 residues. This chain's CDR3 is CASCSSRVNNSPLHF. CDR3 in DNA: TGTGCCAGTTGCTCCTCGCGGGTAAATAATTCACCCCTCCACTTT.

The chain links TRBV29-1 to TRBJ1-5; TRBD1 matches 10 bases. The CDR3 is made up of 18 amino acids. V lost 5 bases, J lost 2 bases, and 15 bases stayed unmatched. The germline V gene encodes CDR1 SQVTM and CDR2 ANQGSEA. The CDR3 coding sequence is TGCAGCGTTTACGTTCGGGACAGGGGATTTCTAGGCAATCAGCCCCAGCATTTT. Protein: CSVYVRDRGFLGNQPQHF. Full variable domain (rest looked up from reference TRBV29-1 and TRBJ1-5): SAVISQKPSRDICQRGTSLTIQCQVDSQVTMMFWYRQQPGQSLTLIATANQGSEATYESGFVIDKFPISRPNLTFSTLTVSNMSPEDSSIYLCSVYVRDRGFLGNQPQHFGDGTRLSIL.

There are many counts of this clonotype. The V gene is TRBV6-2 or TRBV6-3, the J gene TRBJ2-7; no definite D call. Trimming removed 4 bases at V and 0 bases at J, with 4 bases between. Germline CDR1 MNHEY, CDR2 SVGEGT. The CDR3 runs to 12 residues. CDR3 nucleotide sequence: TGTGCCAGCAGTTCTCCCTCCTACGAGCAGTACGTC. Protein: CASSSPSYEQYV.

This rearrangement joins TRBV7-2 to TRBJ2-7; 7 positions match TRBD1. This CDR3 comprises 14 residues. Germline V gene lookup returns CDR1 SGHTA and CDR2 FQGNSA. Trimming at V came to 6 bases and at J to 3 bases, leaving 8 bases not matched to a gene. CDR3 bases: TGTGCCAGCAGGCTTGACAGGGACCGCTACGAGCAGTACTTC. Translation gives CASRLDRDRYEQYF.

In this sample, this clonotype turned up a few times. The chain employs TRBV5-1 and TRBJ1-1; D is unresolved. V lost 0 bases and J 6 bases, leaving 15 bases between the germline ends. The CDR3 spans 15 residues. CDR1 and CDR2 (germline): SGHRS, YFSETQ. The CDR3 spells CASSLDGRGSAEAFF. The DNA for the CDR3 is TGCGCCAGCAGCTTGGATGGGAGAGGGTCTGCTGAAGCTTTCTTT.

CDR3 nucleotide sequence: TGTGCCAGCAGTTACCCCGGGACAGGGACTCAGCCCCAGCATTTT. This codes for CASSYPGTGTQPQHF. The chain carries TRBV6-6 and TRBJ1-5; 9 bases fit TRBD1. V dropped 2 bases and J dropped 6; count of bases not matched to a gene: 5. Germline loops: CDR1 MNHNY, CDR2 SVGAGI (reference sequence). The length of the CDR3 is 15 residues.

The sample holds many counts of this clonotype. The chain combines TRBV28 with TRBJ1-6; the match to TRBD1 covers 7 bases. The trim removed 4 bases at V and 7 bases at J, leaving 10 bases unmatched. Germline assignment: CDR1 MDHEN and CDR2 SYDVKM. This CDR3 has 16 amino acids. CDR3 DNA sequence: TGTGCCAGCAGTTATGCGGAAGACAGGGTGAATTCACCCCTCCACTTT. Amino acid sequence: CASSYAEDRVNSPLHF. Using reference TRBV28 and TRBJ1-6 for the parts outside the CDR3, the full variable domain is DVKVTQSSRYLVKRTGEKVFLECVQDMDHENMFWYRQDPGLGLRLIYFSYDVKMKEKGDIPEGYSVSREKKERFSLILESASTNQTSMYLCASSYAEDRVNSPLHFGNGTRLTVT.

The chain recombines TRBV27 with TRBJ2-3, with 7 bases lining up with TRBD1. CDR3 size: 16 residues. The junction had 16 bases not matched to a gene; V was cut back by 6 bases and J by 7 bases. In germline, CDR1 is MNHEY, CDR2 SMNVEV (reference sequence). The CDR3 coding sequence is TGTGCCAGCAGCCAACCTTCTCGGACAGGTCCGCATACGCAGTATTTT. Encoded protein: CASSQPSRTGPHTQYF.

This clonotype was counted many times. The CDR3 spells CASSSGGYKFF. CDR3 DNA sequence: TGTGCCAGCAGTTCCGGGGGTTATAAGTTCTTC. The chain carries TRBV11-2 and TRBJ2-1; a possible D gene is TRBD2 (6 bases). Germline assignment: CDR1 SGHAT and CDR2 FQNNGV. The CDR3 has 11 residues. The V and J ends lost 6 bases and 14 bases respectively, with 14 bases between them.

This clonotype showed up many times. CDR3 DNA sequence: TGTGCCAGCAGTGAAAACGGGCGTAGGCACATGAACACTGAAGCTTTCTTT. Protein: CASSENGRRHMNTEAFF. This chain uses TRBV6-4 with TRBJ1-1; D is unclear. CDR1 and CDR2 from the germline V gene are MRHNA and SNTAGT. V lost 3 bases to trimming and J lost 0 bases, with 17 bases between them. This CDR3 has 17 amino acids.

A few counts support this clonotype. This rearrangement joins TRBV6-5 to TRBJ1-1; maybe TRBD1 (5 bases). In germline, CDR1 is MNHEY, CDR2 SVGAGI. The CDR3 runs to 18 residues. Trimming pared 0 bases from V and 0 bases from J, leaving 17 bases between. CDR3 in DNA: TGTGCCAGCAGTTACTCGAGCTTCCAATCGACAGTGAACACTGAAGCTTTCTTT. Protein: CASSYSSFQSTVNTEAFF.

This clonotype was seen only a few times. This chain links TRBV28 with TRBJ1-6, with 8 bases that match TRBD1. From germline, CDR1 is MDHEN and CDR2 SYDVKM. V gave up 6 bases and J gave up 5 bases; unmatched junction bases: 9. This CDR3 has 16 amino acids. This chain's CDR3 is CASSARTGRHNSPLHF. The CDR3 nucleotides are TGTGCCAGCAGCGCGAGGACAGGGCGACATAATTCACCCCTCCACTTT.

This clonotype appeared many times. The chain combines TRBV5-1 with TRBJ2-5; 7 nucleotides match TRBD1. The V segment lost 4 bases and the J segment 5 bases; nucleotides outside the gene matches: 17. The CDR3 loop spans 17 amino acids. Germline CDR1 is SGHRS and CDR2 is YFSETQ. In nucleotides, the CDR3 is TGCGCCAGCAGCATCCTTGGGCGGACAGGAGACCGGGAGACCCAGTACTTC. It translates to CASSILGRTGDRETQYF.

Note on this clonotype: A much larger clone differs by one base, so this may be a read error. The CDR3 protein is CASRILMGGGHPWETQYF. CDR3 in DNA: TGTGCCAGCAGAATCCTAATGGGAGGGGGCCATCCGTGGGAGACCCAGTACTTC. This rearrangement joins TRBV12-3 or TRBV12-4 to TRBJ2-5; D is perhaps TRBD1 or TRBD2 (7 bases each). Trimming cost V 6 bases and J 5 bases, with 28 bases left between them. This CDR3 spans 18 amino acids.

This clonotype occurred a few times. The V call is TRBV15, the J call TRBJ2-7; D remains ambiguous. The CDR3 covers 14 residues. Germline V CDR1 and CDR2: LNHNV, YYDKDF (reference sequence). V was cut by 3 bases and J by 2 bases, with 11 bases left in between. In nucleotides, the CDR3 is TGTGCCACCAGCAGCCCCCTGGGAACCTACGAGCAGTACTTC. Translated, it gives CATSSPLGTYEQYF.

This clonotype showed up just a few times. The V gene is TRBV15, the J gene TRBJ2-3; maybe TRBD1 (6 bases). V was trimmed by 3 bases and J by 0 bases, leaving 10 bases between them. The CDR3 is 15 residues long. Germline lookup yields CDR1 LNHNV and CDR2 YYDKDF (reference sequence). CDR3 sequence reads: CATSRWTESTDTQYF. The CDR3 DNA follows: TGTGCCACCAGCAGGTGGACAGAAAGCACAGATACGCAGTATTTT.

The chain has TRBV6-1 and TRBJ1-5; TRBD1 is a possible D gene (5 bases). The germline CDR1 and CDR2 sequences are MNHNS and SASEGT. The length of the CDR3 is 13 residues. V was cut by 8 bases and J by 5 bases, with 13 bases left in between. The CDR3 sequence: CASLPPGDQPQHF. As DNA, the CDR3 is TGTGCCAGCCTTCCTCCGGGGGATCAGCCCCAGCATTTT.

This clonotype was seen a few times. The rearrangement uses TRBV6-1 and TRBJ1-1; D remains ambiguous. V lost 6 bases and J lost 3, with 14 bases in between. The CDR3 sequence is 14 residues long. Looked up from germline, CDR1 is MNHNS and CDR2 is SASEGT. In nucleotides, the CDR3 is TGTGCCAGCAGCCAGAGGGATAGGGACACTGAAGCTTTCTTT. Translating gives CASSQRDRDTEAFF.

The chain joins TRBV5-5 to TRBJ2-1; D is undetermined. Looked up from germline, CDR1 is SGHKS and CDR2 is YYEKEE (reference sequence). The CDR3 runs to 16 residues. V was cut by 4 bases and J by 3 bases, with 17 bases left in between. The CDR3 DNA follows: TGTGCCAGCAGCGTCTCTTTGCCAAGCATCTACAATGAGCAGTTCTTC. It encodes CASSVSLPSIYNEQFF.